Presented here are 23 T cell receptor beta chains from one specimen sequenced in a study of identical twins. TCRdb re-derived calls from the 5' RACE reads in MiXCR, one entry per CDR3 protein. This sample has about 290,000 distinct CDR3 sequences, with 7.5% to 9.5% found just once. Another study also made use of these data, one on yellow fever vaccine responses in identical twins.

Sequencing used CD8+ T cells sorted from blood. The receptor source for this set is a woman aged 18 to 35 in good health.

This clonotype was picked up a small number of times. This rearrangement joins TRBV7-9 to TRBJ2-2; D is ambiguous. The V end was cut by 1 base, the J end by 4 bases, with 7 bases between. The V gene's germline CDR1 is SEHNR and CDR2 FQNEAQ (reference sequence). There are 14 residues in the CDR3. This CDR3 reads CASSLEKTTGELFF. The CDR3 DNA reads TGTGCCAGCAGCTTAGAGAAAACCACCGGGGAGCTGTTTTTT.

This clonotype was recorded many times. The CDR3 DNA follows: TGTGCCAGCAGTTTTGGGACAGGGGGATCCTACGAGCAGTACTTC. It encodes CASSFGTGGSYEQYF. The chain carries TRBV12-3 or TRBV12-4 and TRBJ2-7; 11 bases fit TRBD1. This CDR3 region has 15 residues. The junction had 2 bases not matched to a gene; V was cut back by 3 bases and J by 1 base.

The CDR3 is CASSDGRRSSGGAADTQYF. The CDR3 nucleotides read TGTGCCAGCAGTGACGGCAGACGATCTAGCGGGGGGGCAGCAGATACGCAGTATTTT. The chain has TRBV6-4 and TRBJ2-3, with 12 bases that match TRBD2. V shed 2 bases and J 4 bases; nucleotides not matched to a gene: 13. CDR3 size: 19 residues. Per the germline V gene, CDR1 is MRHNA and CDR2 is SNTAGT.

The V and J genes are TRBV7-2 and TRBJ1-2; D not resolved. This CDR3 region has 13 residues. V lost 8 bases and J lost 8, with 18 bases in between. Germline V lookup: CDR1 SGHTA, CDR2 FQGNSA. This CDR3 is CASLDPTSRGYTF. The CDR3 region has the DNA TGTGCCAGCTTAGACCCGACCTCGAGGGGCTACACCTTC.

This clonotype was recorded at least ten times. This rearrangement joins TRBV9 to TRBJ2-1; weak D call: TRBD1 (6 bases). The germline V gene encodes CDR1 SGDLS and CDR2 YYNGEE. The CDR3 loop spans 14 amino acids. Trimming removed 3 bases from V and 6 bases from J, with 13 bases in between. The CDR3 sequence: CASSAFKTGNEQFF. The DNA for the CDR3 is TGTGCCAGCAGCGCTTTCAAGACAGGCAATGAGCAGTTCTTC.

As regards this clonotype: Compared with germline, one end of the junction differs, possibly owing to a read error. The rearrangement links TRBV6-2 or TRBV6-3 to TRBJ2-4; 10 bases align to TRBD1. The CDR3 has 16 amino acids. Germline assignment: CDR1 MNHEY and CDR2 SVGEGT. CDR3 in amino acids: CASGIADRGFQNTQYF. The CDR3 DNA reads TGTGCCAGCGGCATAGCGGACAGGGGGTTCCAAAACACTCAGTACTTC.

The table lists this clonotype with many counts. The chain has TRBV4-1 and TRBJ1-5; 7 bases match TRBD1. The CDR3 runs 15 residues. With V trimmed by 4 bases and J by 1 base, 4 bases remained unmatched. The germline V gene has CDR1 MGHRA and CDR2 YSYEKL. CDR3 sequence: CASSPRQGSNQPQHF. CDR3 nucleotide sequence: TGCGCCAGCAGCCCCAGACAGGGAAGCAATCAGCCCCAGCATTTT.

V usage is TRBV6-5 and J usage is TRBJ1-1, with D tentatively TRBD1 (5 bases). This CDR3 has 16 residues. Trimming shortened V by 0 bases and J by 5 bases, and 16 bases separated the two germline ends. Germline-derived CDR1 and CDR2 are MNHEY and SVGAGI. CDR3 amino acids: CASSYSSGGVGTEAFF. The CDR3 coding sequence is TGTGCCAGCAGTTACTCGAGCGGGGGAGTGGGGACTGAAGCTTTCTTT.

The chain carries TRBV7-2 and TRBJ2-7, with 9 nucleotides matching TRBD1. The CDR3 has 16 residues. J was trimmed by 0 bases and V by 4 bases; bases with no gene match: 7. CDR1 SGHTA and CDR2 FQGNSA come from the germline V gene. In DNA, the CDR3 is TGTGCCAGCAGCTCAATTGGACAGGGGCTCTCCTACGAGCAGTACTTC. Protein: CASSSIGQGLSYEQYF.

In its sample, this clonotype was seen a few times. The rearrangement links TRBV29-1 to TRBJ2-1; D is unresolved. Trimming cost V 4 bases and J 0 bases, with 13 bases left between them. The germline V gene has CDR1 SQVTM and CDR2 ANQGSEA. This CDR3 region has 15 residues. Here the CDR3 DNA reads TGCAGCGTTGTCCTACTACCTAGCTCCTACAATGAGCAGTTCTTC. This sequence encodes CSVVLLPSSYNEQFF.

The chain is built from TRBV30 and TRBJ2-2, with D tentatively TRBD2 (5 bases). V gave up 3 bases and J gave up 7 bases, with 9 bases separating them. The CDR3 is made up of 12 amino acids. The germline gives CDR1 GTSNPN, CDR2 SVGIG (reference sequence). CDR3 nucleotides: TGTGCCTGGAGCGGCGCGGGCGGGGAGCTGTTTTTT. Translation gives CAWSGAGGELFF.

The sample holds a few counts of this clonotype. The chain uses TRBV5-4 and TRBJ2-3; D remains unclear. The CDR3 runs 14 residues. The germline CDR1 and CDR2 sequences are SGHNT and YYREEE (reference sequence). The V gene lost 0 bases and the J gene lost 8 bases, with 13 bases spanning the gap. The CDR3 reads CASSLESASGTQYF. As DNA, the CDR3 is TGTGCCAGCAGCTTGGAGAGCGCGAGTGGTACGCAGTATTTT.

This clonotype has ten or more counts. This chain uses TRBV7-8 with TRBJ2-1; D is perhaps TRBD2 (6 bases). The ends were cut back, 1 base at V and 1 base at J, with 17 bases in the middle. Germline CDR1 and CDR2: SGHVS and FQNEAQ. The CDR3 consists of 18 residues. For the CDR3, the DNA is TGTGCCAGCAGCTTAGGAGGCGGAGGGGAATTTTCCTACAATGAGCAGTTCTTC. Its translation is CASSLGGGGEFSYNEQFF.

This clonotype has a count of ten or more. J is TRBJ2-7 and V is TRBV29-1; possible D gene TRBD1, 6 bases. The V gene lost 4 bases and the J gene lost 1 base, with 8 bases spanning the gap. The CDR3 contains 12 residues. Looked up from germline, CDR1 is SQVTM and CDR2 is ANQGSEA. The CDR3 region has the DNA TGCAGCGTTGTGGGGGCATCCTACGAGCAGTACTTC. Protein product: CSVVGASYEQYF.

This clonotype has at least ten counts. Here the CDR3 reads CASSVGLDTQYF. The DNA for the CDR3 is TGTGCCAGCAGTGTTGGATTAGATACGCAGTATTTT. This rearrangement joins TRBV2 to TRBJ2-3; D gene unclear. Trimming took off 4 bases at V and 5 bases at J, with 7 bases between the two ends. There are 12 residues in the CDR3. Germline CDR1 is SNHLY and CDR2 is FYNNEI.

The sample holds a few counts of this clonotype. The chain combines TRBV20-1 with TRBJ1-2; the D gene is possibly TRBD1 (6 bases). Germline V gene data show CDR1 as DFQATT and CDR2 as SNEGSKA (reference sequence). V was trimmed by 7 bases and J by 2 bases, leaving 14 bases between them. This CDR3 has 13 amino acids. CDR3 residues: CSVPGQENYGYTF. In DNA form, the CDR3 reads TGCAGTGTCCCGGGACAAGAAAACTATGGCTACACCTTC.

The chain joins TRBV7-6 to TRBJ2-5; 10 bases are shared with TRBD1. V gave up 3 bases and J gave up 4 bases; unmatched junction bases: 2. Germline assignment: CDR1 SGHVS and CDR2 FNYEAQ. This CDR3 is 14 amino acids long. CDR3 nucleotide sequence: TGTGCCAGCAGCTTCGGGACAGGGGCAGAGACCCAGTACTTC. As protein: CASSFGTGAETQYF.

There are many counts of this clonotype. The CDR3 loop is CASSLDSYGYTF. DNA of the CDR3: TGTGCCAGCAGTTTAGACAGCTATGGCTACACCTTC. The V call is TRBV12-3 or TRBV12-4, the J call TRBJ1-2, with D hard to call. V was shortened by 1 base and J by 4 bases, with 4 bases between the two germline ends. The CDR3 has 12 residues.

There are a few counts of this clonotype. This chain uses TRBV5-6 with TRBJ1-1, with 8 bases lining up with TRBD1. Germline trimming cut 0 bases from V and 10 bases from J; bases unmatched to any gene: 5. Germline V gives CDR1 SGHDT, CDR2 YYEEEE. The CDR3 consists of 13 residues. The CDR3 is CASSLGTGYAAFF. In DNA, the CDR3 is TGTGCCAGCAGCTTGGGGACAGGGTATGCAGCTTTCTTT.

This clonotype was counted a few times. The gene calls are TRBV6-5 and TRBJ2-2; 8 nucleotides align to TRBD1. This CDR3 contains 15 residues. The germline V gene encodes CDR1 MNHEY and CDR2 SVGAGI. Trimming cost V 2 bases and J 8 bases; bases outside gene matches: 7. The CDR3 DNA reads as TGTGCCAGCAGTTACAAGGCAGGGGGCAGGGGGGAGCTGTTTTTT. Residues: CASSYKAGGRGELFF.

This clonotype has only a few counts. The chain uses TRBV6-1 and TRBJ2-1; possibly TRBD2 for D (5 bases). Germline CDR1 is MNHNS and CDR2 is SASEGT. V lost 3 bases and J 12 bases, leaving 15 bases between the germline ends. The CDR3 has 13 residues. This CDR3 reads CASSDGSRVVQFF. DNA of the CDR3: TGTGCCAGCAGTGACGGATCGCGGGTGGTGCAGTTCTTC.

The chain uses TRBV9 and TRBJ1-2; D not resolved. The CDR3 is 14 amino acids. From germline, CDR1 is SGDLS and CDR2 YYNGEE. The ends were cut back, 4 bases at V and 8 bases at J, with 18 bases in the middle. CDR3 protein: CASSLRTYSGGYTF. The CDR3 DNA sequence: TGTGCCAGCAGCCTTCGGACCTATTCGGGAGGCTACACCTTC.

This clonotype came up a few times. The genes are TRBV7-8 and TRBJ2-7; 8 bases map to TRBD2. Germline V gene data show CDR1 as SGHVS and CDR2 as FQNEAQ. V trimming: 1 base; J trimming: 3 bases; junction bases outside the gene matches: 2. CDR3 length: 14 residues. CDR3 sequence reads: CASSLGGTSYEQYF. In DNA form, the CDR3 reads TGTGCCAGCAGCTTAGGTGGGACTAGCTACGAGCAGTACTTC. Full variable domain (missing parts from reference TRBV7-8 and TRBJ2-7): GAGVSQSPRYKVAKRGQDVALRCDPISGHVSLFWYQQALGQGPEFLTYFQNEAQLDKSGLPSDRFFAERPEGSVSTLKIQRTQQEDSAVYLCASSLGGTSYEQYFGPGTRLTVT.